These 27 T cell receptor beta chains originate from one sample sequenced in a study of Ad26.COV2.S vaccination and SARS-CoV-2 variants. Repertoires were generated with immunoSEQ multiplex PCR, while TCRdb's copy carries only in-frame clones and drops some. The sample shows around 320,000 clones, 87% of them seen only once. The treatment here: around 19 received Ad26.COV2.S at low or high dose, single or two shots; several received placebo; per-sample allocation not given. Day 63 after the first injection of vaccine or placebo was the sampling time. The material was peripheral blood, obtained in a trial of Ad26.COV2.S vaccine versus placebo. These receptor sequences come from a person between 18 and 65 years old who received the Ad26.COV2.S COVID-19 vaccine or a placebo.

The V call is TRBV5-4, the J call TRBJ2-7, with 14 bases aligning to TRBD2. Germline assignment: CDR1 SGHNT and CDR2 YYREEE (reference sequence). With V trimmed by 3 bases and J by 7 bases, 9 bases remained unmatched. There are 16 residues in the CDR3. CDR3 coding DNA: TGTGCCAGCAGCTCAGGGACTAGCGGGGGACCCTCGGAGCAGTACTTC. Residues: CASSSGTSGGPSEQYF.

V gene TRBV6-4 combines with J gene TRBJ1-6; tentative D call: TRBD1 (5 bases). The V end was cut by 5 bases, the J end by 10 bases, with 12 bases between. Germline loops: CDR1 MRHNA, CDR2 SNTAGT. There are 13 residues in the CDR3. CDR3 bases: TGTGCCAGCAGTCGGGACCAAAAATCACCCCTCCACTTT. Translating it yields CASSRDQKSPLHF.

The chain has TRBV5-6 and TRBJ2-5; 7 bases match TRBD2. The CDR3 runs to 13 residues. After removal of 4 bases from V and 4 bases from J, the junction contained 4 bases not matched to a gene. CDR1 is SGHDT and CDR2 is YYEEEE in the germline V gene. CDR3 coding DNA: TGTGCCAGCAGCCGGGGGGAGGGAGAGACCCAGTACTTC. This codes for CASSRGEGETQYF.

V gene TRBV29-1 combines with J gene TRBJ1-1; the match to TRBD1 covers 8 bases. With V trimmed by 6 bases and J by 1 base, 4 bases remained unmatched. Germline CDR1 reads SQVTM; CDR2 reads ANQGSEA. This CDR3 contains 13 residues. CDR3 nucleotides: TGCAGCGTCTTGCAGGGGGCGAACACTGAAGCTTTCTTT. Translating gives CSVLQGANTEAFF.

The chain combines TRBV19 with TRBJ2-2; D possibly matches TRBD1 or TRBD2 (5 bases each). The CDR3 extends over 15 amino acids. From germline, CDR1 is LNHDA and CDR2 SQIVND (reference sequence). Trimming left V 4 bases short and J 5 bases short, with 14 bases between. Here the CDR3 DNA reads TGTGCCAGTAGTACACCTTATGGGGGAACCGGGGAGCTGTTTTTT. Encoded protein: CASSTPYGGTGELFF.

The chain couples TRBV18 to TRBJ1-1, with 11 nucleotides matching TRBD1. The CDR3 totals 15 residues. Trimming cost V 3 bases and J 4 bases; bases outside gene matches: 4. CDR1 and CDR2 (germline): KGHSH, LQKENI. The CDR3 region is CASSPGTGGITEAFF. The CDR3 DNA reads TGTGCCAGCTCACCGGGGACAGGGGGAATCACTGAAGCTTTCTTT.

This clone appeared a single time. The chain employs TRBV30 and TRBJ1-2; D not certain. The CDR3 runs 14 residues. V was shortened by 0 bases and J by 2 bases, with 10 bases between the two germline ends. From germline, CDR1 is GTSNPN and CDR2 SVGIG (reference sequence). The CDR3 is CAWSVPGINYGYTF. As DNA, the CDR3 is TGTGCCTGGAGTGTGCCGGGAATAAACTATGGCTACACCTTC.

V is TRBV6-6 and J is TRBJ1-1; TRBD1 might be the D (5 bases). The CDR3 consists of 14 residues. V was pared by 7 bases and J by 7 bases, with 19 bases between. The V gene's germline CDR1 is MNHNY and CDR2 SVGAGI (reference sequence). CDR3: CASNGALATLEAFF. The DNA of the CDR3 is TGTGCCAGCAACGGGGCCCTAGCAACCCTTGAAGCTTTCTTT.

This clone was found a few times. The V and J genes are TRBV19 and TRBJ1-3; D is undetermined. V shed 3 bases and J shed 2 bases, with 8 bases lying between them. Per germline, CDR1 LNHDA and CDR2 SQIVND (reference sequence). The CDR3 loop spans 14 amino acids. CDR3 in amino acids: CASSIGGTGNTIYF. The CDR3, as DNA: TGTGCCAGTAGTATCGGTGGAACTGGAAACACCATATATTTT.

The chain recombines TRBV6-1 with TRBJ1-5, with D uncertain. V lost 8 bases to trimming and J lost 3 bases, with 11 bases between them. The CDR3 sequence is 13 residues long. Germline CDR1 reads MNHNS; CDR2 reads SASEGT. CDR3: CASRRTDNQPQHF. CDR3 nucleotides: TGTGCCAGCCGCCGAACGGACAATCAGCCCCAGCATTTT.

The rearrangement links TRBV3-1 (or the pseudogene TRBV3-2) to TRBJ1-2; 7 bases map to TRBD1. Germline CDR1 and CDR2: LGHDT and YNNKEL (reference sequence). The CDR3 totals 14 residues. The ends lost 1 base at V and 6 bases at J; junction bases unmatched: 5. The CDR3 is CASSQAAGGNGYTF. The CDR3 region has the DNA TGTGCCAGCAGCCAAGCGGCAGGGGGGAATGGCTACACCTTC.

J is TRBJ2-7 and V is TRBV7-2, with D perhaps matching TRBD1 (6 bases). The V and J ends lost 1 base and 0 bases respectively, with 13 bases between them. CDR1 and CDR2 from the germline V gene are SGHTA and FQGNSA. The CDR3 sequence is 16 residues long. CDR3 bases: TGTGCCAGCAGCTTAGTGGTCGGGACAAACTCCTACGAGCAGTACTTC. Protein: CASSLVVGTNSYEQYF.

This rearrangement joins TRBV19 to TRBJ2-7; 12 bases match TRBD1. After removal of 5 bases from V and 6 bases from J, the junction contained 17 bases not matched to a gene. Germline V gene lookup returns CDR1 LNHDA and CDR2 SQIVND (reference sequence). This CDR3 is 18 amino acids long. The CDR3 loop is CASSFRDRGQTMDLEQYF. The CDR3 coding sequence is TGTGCCAGTAGTTTCCGGGACAGGGGGCAGACGATGGATCTCGAGCAGTACTTC.

CDR3 DNA sequence: TGTGCCAGCAGCCTCGGGAGCTCTGGAAACACCATATATTTT. Residues: CASSLGSSGNTIYF. The genes are TRBV6-5 and TRBJ1-3; D remains ambiguous. CDR1 is MNHEY, CDR2 SVGAGI, per germline. V dropped 6 bases and J dropped 0 bases, with 9 bases sitting between them. The CDR3 is made up of 14 amino acids.

This clone showed up just once. The rearrangement uses TRBV30 and TRBJ1-2, with a weak D call TRBD1 (5 bases). V was trimmed by 6 bases and J by 3 bases, leaving 17 bases between them. Germline values: CDR1 GTSNPN, CDR2 SVGIG (reference sequence). The CDR3 covers 14 residues. CDR3: CACLSTEKYYGYTF. CDR3 in DNA: TGTGCCTGCCTTTCGACAGAAAAATACTATGGCTACACCTTC.

CDR3 DNA sequence: TGTGCCAGCAGCTCCGGGACTACCGAGCAGTATTTT. Translated, it gives CASSSGTTEQYF. The chain couples TRBV7-3 to TRBJ2-3, with 7 bases matching TRBD2. This CDR3 is built from 12 residues. J lost 11 bases, V lost 4 bases, and 6 bases had no gene match. Germline V lookup: CDR1 SGHTA, CDR2 FQGTGA.

This clone was counted a single time. This chain uses TRBV7-2 with TRBJ2-7; D not resolved. The V gene lost 0 bases and the J gene lost 6 bases, with 9 bases spanning the gap. Germline V CDR1 and CDR2: SGHTA, FQGNSA. The CDR3 runs 13 residues. CDR3 in amino acids: CASSLAAVSEQYF. The CDR3 DNA reads TGTGCCAGCAGCTTAGCCGCCGTTTCCGAGCAGTACTTC. The variable domain in full, with the rest retrieved from reference TRBV7-2 and TRBJ2-7, is GAGVSQSPSNKVTEKGKDVELRCDPISGHTALYWYRQSLGQGLEFLIYFQGNSAPDKSGLPSDRFSAERTGGSVSTLTIQRTQQEDSAVYLCASSLAAVSEQYFGPGTRLTVT.

This sequence joins TRBV7-2 and TRBJ1-2; TRBD1 matches at 10 bases. The V gene's germline CDR1 is SGHTA and CDR2 FQGNSA. Trimming at V came to 9 bases and at J to 8 bases, leaving 9 bases not matched to a gene. This CDR3 region has 13 residues. In DNA, the CDR3 is TGTGCCAGTAAGGGGACAGGGGTCCTAGGCTACACCTTC. Protein: CASKGTGVLGYTF.

The chain employs TRBV7-2 and TRBJ2-3, with TRBD2 matching 16 bases. After removal of 8 bases from V and 0 bases from J, the junction contained 2 bases not matched to a gene. Germline lookup yields CDR1 SGHTA and CDR2 FQGNSA. This CDR3 region has 16 residues. CDR3 region: CASGTSGGGSTDTQYF. Written as DNA, the CDR3 is TGTGCCAGCGGGACTAGCGGGGGGGGAAGCACAGATACGCAGTATTTT. Full variable domain (rest looked up from reference TRBV7-2 and TRBJ2-3): GAGVSQSPSNKVTEKGKDVELRCDPISGHTALYWYRQSLGQGLEFLIYFQGNSAPDKSGLPSDRFSAERTGGSVSTLTIQRTQQEDSAVYLCASGTSGGGSTDTQYFGPGTRLTVL.

This rearrangement joins TRBV16 to TRBJ2-7; a weak D match, TRBD1 (7 bases). CDR1 is KGHSY, CDR2 FQNENV, per germline. The CDR3 is 14 amino acids. Trimming cost V 5 bases and J 3 bases, with 14 bases left between them. The CDR3 loop reads CASSTDREVYEQYF. In DNA, the CDR3 is TGTGCCAGCAGCACAGACAGGGAGGTCTACGAGCAGTACTTC.

The genes are TRBV10-3 and TRBJ2-3; 8 bases match TRBD2. The V and J ends lost 6 bases and 5 bases, in that order; junction bases with no gene match: 7. The germline CDR1 and CDR2 sequences are ENHRY and SYGVKD. This CDR3 region has 14 residues. The CDR3 reads CAIRTGGALDTQYF. The CDR3 region has the DNA TGTGCCATCAGAACCGGGGGGGCATTAGATACGCAGTATTTT.

A few counts support this clone. The rearrangement links TRBV27 to TRBJ1-3, with D hard to call. CDR1 MNHEY and CDR2 SMNVEV come from the germline V gene (reference sequence). The CDR3 contains 14 residues. Trimming took off 2 bases at V and 3 bases at J, with 8 bases between the two ends. This CDR3 is CASSLGSYGNTIYF. Written as DNA, the CDR3 is TGTGCCAGCAGTTTAGGGTCATATGGAAACACCATATATTTT.

This clone was observed a single time. The gene calls are TRBV10-3 and TRBJ2-7; 13 positions match TRBD2. The CDR3 has 13 amino acids. From germline, CDR1 is ENHRY and CDR2 SYGVKD. V was clipped by 8 bases and J by 6 bases; unmatched bases: 4. The CDR3 DNA reads as TGTGCCATCGGACTAGCGGGGGCTGCCGAGCAGTACTTC. Translated: CAIGLAGAAEQYF.

The chain is built from TRBV19 and TRBJ1-1; 9 positions match TRBD1. The CDR3 has 15 residues. Germline trimming cut 3 bases from V and 0 bases from J; bases unmatched to any gene: 2. Germline CDR1 reads LNHDA; CDR2 reads SQIVND (reference sequence). The CDR3: CASSIGTGMNTEAFF. The CDR3, as DNA: TGTGCCAGTAGTATCGGGACAGGGATGAACACTGAAGCTTTCTTT.

The chain joins TRBV5-6 to TRBJ2-3, with 11 bases lining up with TRBD2. CDR3 length: 15 amino acids. V gave up 1 base and J gave up 4 bases; unmatched junction bases: 2. Germline values: CDR1 SGHDT, CDR2 YYEEEE. CDR3 residues: CASSLLAGGADTQYF. CDR3 DNA: TGTGCCAGCAGCTTGCTAGCGGGGGGTGCAGATACGCAGTATTTT.

The chain is built from TRBV2 and TRBJ1-6; no firm D call. V lost 7 bases to trimming and J lost 6 bases, with 10 bases between them. Per germline, CDR1 SNHLY and CDR2 FYNNEI. The CDR3 extends over 13 amino acids. In DNA form, the CDR3 reads TGTGCCAGCAATGGGGAAAGTAATTCACCCCTCCACTTT. Protein: CASNGESNSPLHF.

The chain employs TRBV6-2 or TRBV6-3 and TRBJ2-5, with TRBD2 matching 8 bases. With 1 base clipped from V and 4 bases from J, the junction kept 5 bases outside the gene matches. Looked up from germline, CDR1 is MNHEY and CDR2 is SVGEGT. CDR3 length: 15 residues. CDR3 sequence reads: CASSYLRGAGETQYF. Here the CDR3 DNA reads TGTGCCAGCAGTTACTTGCGGGGGGCCGGAGAGACCCAGTACTTC.